This TCR beta chain was sequenced during a study of shared clonotypes between healthy human individuals (dated by TCRdb to between 2020 and 2021). About the full investigation: Three men and a couple of women, aged 18 to 49 years, made up the cohort. For each donor, three plates each were used for CD4 naive and CD4 memory, two plates were used for CD8 naive, and one plate was used for CD8 memory. Blood TCR repertoires of 5 or 6 healthy adults were deeply sequenced to estimate repertoire size and the extent of clonotype sharing between individuals. To increase sequencing depth and limit assay-specific biases, TCR repertoire library preparation and sequencing were carried out by different laboratories using diverse techniques. Per donor, leukapheresis produced somewhere between about 0.94 and 10 billion PBMCs. On the study overall, not on this receptor specifically: Sampling was limited to blood, and TCR repertoires in tissue likely differ from TCR repertoires in blood. Pairwise subsampling indicated that sequencing depth was expected to affect the degree of clonotype sharing among donors. Even with the large sequencing depth, rarefaction of the sorted-subset datasets indicated that sequencing was incomplete. Clonotypes shared by all four sorted-subset donors showed higher generation probabilities than non-shared clonotypes. Sharing across four donors was observed for about 5% of naive CD4, over 3% of naive CD8, over 2% of memory CD4, and over 0.3% of memory CD8 clonotypes. Naive subsets generally had larger estimated clonotype richness than memory subsets. The genetic and exposure-history diversity represented was limited by the small number of donors.

Via the germline V gene, CDR1 is SGDLS and CDR2 YYNGEE. V is trimmed back by 0 bases and J by 5 bases, and the junction contains 1 base that no gene match accounts for. The CDR3 runs 14 amino acids, cysteine and phenylalanine included. The only DNA kept is the CDR3, 42 bases in frame from the first base. Remarks on this clone: Which antigen it targets is not known. No qualities accompany the bases; no much larger clone lies one base away.

Using the deep immunoSEQ assay, TCR CDR3 regions were amplified from genomic DNA by multiplex PCR. Extracted genomic DNA from each cell subset was spread evenly across all wells of several immunoSEQ 96-well plates, with each plate serving as a replicate. For sorted subsets, about 210 ng of genomic DNA, equivalent to 30,000 or so T cell genomes, went into each replicate PCR. Purified libraries were quantified with a Qubit 3.0 fluorometer, sized on a Bioanalyzer 2100, and re-quantified with the KAPA Library Quantification kit. Every immunoSEQ 96-well plate was sequenced on a dedicated single-read 150-cycle Illumina NextSeq 550 flow cell. On the study's bioinformatics: Because the immunoSEQ output held only junctional sequences and lacked quality scores, the filtering could not match the filtering applied to full-length reads. Sequences were annotated with PyIR, a Python wrapper for IgBLAST v1.9, using IMGT germline references to assign V/J genes and CDR3. Reads were filtered out if the reads had weak V/J assignments (E-value above 1e-6), no CDR3, stop codons, out-of-frame junctions, or ambiguous translated residues. A V3J clonotype was defined by an identical inferred V gene, J gene, and CDR3 amino acid sequence. To compute the percentage overlap between repertoires, the number of shared unique clonotypes was divided by the size of the smaller repertoire. RTK rarefaction, the Chao1 estimator, and Recon v2.1 estimates of unobserved clonotypes were used to assess repertoire richness. Generation probabilities for all TCRbeta clonotypes obtained by the gDNA method from a handful of donors were computed using OLGA. TCRdb holds this immuneACCESS table with in-frame rearrangements only. Some clones are missing; in checked studies, unresolved V genes explain under half, and the rest has no known cause. D and trimming were read from the DNA, whereas the V and J calls and clone size are those reported in that table. The sample table contains a few hundred thousand clones; only one count was recorded for about 96% of them. Of the sample, less than 0.35% falls within the top ten clones.

The donors were healthy, HIV-negative adults with no recently reported acute infections or vaccinations. Every donor was a Caucasian adult living in Nashville, Tennessee, USA. CD8 memory samples were composed of magnetically selected CD45RO+ cells combined with CCR7-negative CD45RA+ effector memory (TemRA) cells. Blood was collected by leukapheresis, and PBMCs were isolated by Ficoll-Histopaque density gradient centrifugation and then cryopreserved in liquid nitrogen vapor phase. Analytical flow cytometry was used to check the purity and quantity of each magnetically sorted T cell population. Each sorted fraction had its genomic DNA isolated and then quantified by UV absorbance on a Nanodrop 2000c.

Recombination linked TRBV9 to TRBJ1-5; the central 8 bases match TRBD1. The sequence was collected from a man aged 25-40 years in good health. Input material: memory CD8+ T cells sorted from blood. The intended sense of this specimen's cell subset or site label: CD45RO+ cells pooled with CCR7-negative TemRA cells. In nucleotides, the sequence is TGTGCCAGCAGCGTAGCAGGGGGCGATCAGCCCCAGCATTTT. It translates to CASSVAGGDQPQHF.